This T cell receptor beta chain derives from a study of blood T cells in healthy people across ages (dated by TCRdb to 2014 to 2015). Some background on the complete study: In model experiments, template switching captured about one uniquely barcoded TCR beta cDNA molecule for every two T cells. Using the same blood draw, the study looked at two additional independent replicas of 1 million unique cDNA reads for two donors, one aged 18 to 30 and the other aged 80 or older. To avoid experimental bias, donors of different ages were distributed randomly across sequencing lanes. Age-related changes in TCR beta repertoire diversity were measured in the study by deep sequencing normalized with unique cDNA molecular identifiers. Four age groups were formed from the donors: young (average approximately 15 years), middle-aged (around 40), aged (about 68) and long-lived (82). The study at large found these results: As age increased, observed TCR beta diversity per million T cells dropped in a roughly linear way, and a significant reduction was already evident by age 40. The long-lived group showed more naive CD4+ T cells, fewer expanded clones and increased TCR diversity than the aged group, suggesting age selection. Conclusive comparison of naive and antigen-experienced compartments was prevented by the profiling of bulk unsorted PBMCs. The percentage of naive T cells measured by flow cytometry correlated strongly with observed TCR beta diversity. Estimates of total diversity from one million sequenced T cells were regarded as lower bounds and underestimates. Donor CMV infection status was unknown, potentially confounding age-related changes in expanded clonotypes.

As regards this clonotype: This clone's antigen is unknown. No base quality values were provided; no much bigger clone lies one nucleotide off.

Donors were 30 to 45 systemically healthy Caucasian individuals from Russia aged roughly 6 to 95 years. Each donor gave approximately 9.3 milliliters of peripheral blood, collected into EDTA-treated Vacutainer tubes. Ficoll-Paque density-gradient centrifugation was used to isolate PBMCs, with at least 7 million obtained per sample. Trizol reagent was used to extract total RNA from PBMCs, with at least 5.5 micrograms per sample. For every donor, an aliquot of PBMCs went through flow cytometry to measure the percentages of naive CD45RAhigh/CD27high T cells. CDR1 and CDR2 are read off the germline V gene as SGHDT and YYEEEE. The CDR3 has 14 amino acids, counting the end cysteine and phenylalanine. The sequence is cut down to CDR3 DNA, 42 bases in frame from base 1. At the junction V is shortened by 4 bases and J by 2 bases; bases outside the gene matches: 3. Receptors were amplified or captured by 5' RACE. Sequencing instrument: Illumina HiSeq 2500. A second PCR of roughly 6 to 11 cycles was run with a J-beta primer mix and a sample-barcoded 5' primer. Each TCR beta cDNA molecule received a unique molecular identifier from a template-switch 5' adaptor carrying 12 random nucleotides. At least 3 million CDR3-containing paired-end reads were obtained from each sample. First-strand cDNA synthesis was performed from all RNA using the Mint cDNA synthesis kit, with priming by a TRBC-specific oligonucleotide. Following uracil-DNA glycosylase treatment, a first 18-cycle PCR with universal primers M1SS and BC2_uni_R was performed on all cDNA. The authors' analysis ran thus. For normalization, 1 million high-quality reads, each with a distinct molecular identifier, were randomly selected from each sample. Instead of being binned into consensus sequences, reads with shared molecular identifiers were discarded. MiTCR, with a Q25 quality threshold and the strictest error-elimination algorithm, was used for CDR3 identification, clonotype clustering and error correction. Lower-bound total TCR beta diversity was estimated with a nonparametric unseen species model using Euler transformation. TCRdb took the public reads, trimmed them with fastp at Q25, ran MiXCR for clone calling and kept in-frame beta chains. CDR3 protein duplicates are merged, each entry listing the most common genes and DNA. TCRdb, rather than the study authors, made the V and J calls. Across this sample there are about 1.5 million distinct CDR3 sequences, with roughly 43% seen only once. The ten top clones hold more than 4% of the sample.

The clonotype was recovered from a woman between 18 and 29 years old in good health. The sequenced sample was blood. The chain was built from TRBV5-6 and TRBJ1-2, and TRBD1 aligns with 9 junction nucleotides. In nucleotides, the sequence is TGTGCCAGCAGCAAACAGGGGGCGAACTATGGCTACACCTTC. This translates into CASSKQGANYGYTF.